The 19 T cell receptor beta chains presented below share a single source sample, sequenced in a study of T cells after somatic rescue of genetic block. Only in-frame clones appear in the TCRdb table, and some are missing; sequencing was by immunoSEQ multiplex PCR. The top ten clones hold about 2.7% of a sample with tens of thousands of clones, just under 95% of them seen once. The specimen was peripheral blood mononuclear cells (PBMCs). The receptors shown here come from a man aged 35-49 years.

J is TRBJ1-1 and V is TRBV6-6; D is perhaps TRBD1 (5 bases). Germline values: CDR1 MNHNY, CDR2 SVGAGI (reference sequence). CDR3 length: 14 residues. Trimming cost V 4 bases and J 11 bases, with 20 bases left between them. CDR3 nucleotide sequence: TGTGCCAGCAGTTCCCTGGGACCACTCTCGGGGGCTTTCTTT. It is translated as CASSSLGPLSGAFF.

This chain connects TRBV25-1 to TRBJ1-4; D remains unclear. Per germline, CDR1 MGHDK and CDR2 SYGVNS. The CDR3 length is 14 residues. The germline V and J ends were trimmed by 5 bases and 8 bases, with 15 bases remaining between them. In nucleotides, the CDR3 is TGTGCCAGCAGTCGCAGCTGGCGGGAAGAAAAACTGTTTTTT. Its protein is CASSRSWREEKLFF.

The V gene is TRBV30, the J gene TRBJ1-3; D perhaps matches TRBD1 (6 bases). The V end was cut by 0 bases, the J end by 4 bases, with 10 bases between. CDR1 GTSNPN and CDR2 SVGIG come from the germline V gene (reference sequence). The CDR3 sequence is 14 residues long. The CDR3 loop is CAWSVGARGNTIYF. The CDR3 DNA reads TGTGCCTGGAGTGTGGGGGCGAGGGGAAACACCATATATTTT.

This clone has a single count. J is TRBJ1-1 and V is TRBV5-6, with 11 bases fitting TRBD1. J was trimmed by 4 bases and V by 4 bases; bases with no gene match: 12. The CDR3 contains 17 residues. Germline V gives CDR1 SGHDT, CDR2 YYEEEE. The chain's CDR3 is CASSAAASGTGGTEAFF. The CDR3 bases are TGTGCCAGCAGCGCAGCAGCCTCCGGGACAGGGGGCACTGAAGCTTTCTTT. Together with reference TRBV5-6 and TRBJ1-1, the CDR3 gives the full variable domain: DAGVTQSPTHLIKTRGQQVTLRCSPKSGHDTVSWYQQALGQGPQFIFQYYEEEERQRGNFPDRFSGHQFPNYSSELNVNALLLGDSALYLCASSAAASGTGGTEAFFGQGTRLTVV.

This chain uses TRBV5-1 with TRBJ1-3; D is possibly TRBD1 (6 bases). The CDR3 extends over 14 amino acids. Germline CDR1 and CDR2: SGHRS and YFSETQ. V was pared by 4 bases and J by 6 bases, with 14 bases between. The CDR3 bases are TGCGCCAGCAGCCCCAGGGGAGAGGAAAACACCATATATTTT. This sequence encodes CASSPRGEENTIYF.

The CDR3 nucleotides read TGTGCCAGCAGGCAGGGGACACTTACTAGCTACGAGCAGTACTTC. Its translation is CASRQGTLTSYEQYF. The V and J genes are TRBV2 and TRBJ2-7, with a possible D match to TRBD1 (6 bases). V was shortened by 6 bases and J by 3 bases, with 18 bases between the two germline ends. The CDR3 runs 15 residues. CDR1 is SNHLY and CDR2 is FYNNEI in the germline V gene.

The chain employs TRBV7-6 and TRBJ2-5, with no clear D. Trimming cost V 5 bases and J 2 bases, with 9 bases left between them. From germline, CDR1 is SGHVS and CDR2 FNYEAQ. The CDR3 totals 13 residues. The DNA for the CDR3 is TGTGCCAGCAGCAACCGACGGCAAGAGACCCAGTACTTC. Its translation is CASSNRRQETQYF.

This rearrangement joins TRBV29-1 to TRBJ1-2; 7 bases are a match to TRBD1. This CDR3 spans 13 amino acids. The ends lost 7 bases at V and 4 bases at J; junction bases unmatched: 9. Germline-derived CDR1 and CDR2 are SQVTM and ANQGSEA. The CDR3 nucleotides read TGCAGCGCTAAGACAGGGTTGTCCTATGGCTACACCTTC. Translation: CSAKTGLSYGYTF.

The rearrangement links TRBV5-4 to TRBJ2-5; D is perhaps TRBD1 (6 bases). The CDR3 is 14 residues long. V shed 5 bases and J shed 5 bases, with 16 bases lying between them. Looked up from germline, CDR1 is SGHNT and CDR2 is YYREEE (reference sequence). CDR3 sequence reads: CASRQDQGFETQYF. As DNA, the CDR3 is TGTGCCAGCAGACAAGACCAGGGGTTTGAGACCCAGTACTTC.

This clone came up once. The rearrangement uses TRBV30 and TRBJ1-6; 11 positions match TRBD1. Looked up from germline, CDR1 is GTSNPN and CDR2 is SVGIG (reference sequence). The length of the CDR3 is 15 residues. The V gene end was trimmed by 2 bases and the J gene end by 7 bases; junction bases not matched to a gene: 4. The CDR3 here is CAWSPGTGGNSPLHF. The CDR3 DNA follows: TGTGCCTGGAGTCCCGGGACAGGGGGGAATTCACCCCTCCACTTT.

This clone was counted a single time. The chain has TRBV9 and TRBJ2-5; 8 bases map to TRBD2. With 4 bases clipped from V and 1 base from J, the junction kept 6 bases outside the gene matches. This CDR3 contains 15 residues. The V gene's germline CDR1 is SGDLS and CDR2 YYNGEE. The CDR3 DNA reads TGTGCCAGCAGCTTCGAGAGCGGGAGCCAAGAGACCCAGTACTTC. Its protein product is CASSFESGSQETQYF. Supplemented by reference TRBV9 and TRBJ2-5, the full variable domain reads DSGVTQTPKHLITATGQRVTLRCSPRSGDLSVYWYQQSLDQGLQFLIQYYNGEERAKGNILERFSAQQFPDLHSELNLSSLELGDSALYFCASSFESGSQETQYFGPGTRLLVL.

V gene TRBV19 combines with J gene TRBJ2-6; D might be TRBD1 or TRBD2, each matching 5 bases. The CDR3 has 17 amino acids. CDR1 and CDR2 (germline): LNHDA, SQIVND (reference sequence). V was trimmed by 3 bases and J by 3 bases, leaving 15 bases between them. The CDR3 is CASSMSGRQSGANVLTF. The CDR3 nucleotides are TGTGCCAGTAGTATGTCGGGGAGACAGAGTGGGGCCAACGTCCTGACTTTC.

The chain uses TRBV4-1 and TRBJ2-1; 16 bases are a match to TRBD2. This CDR3 comprises 18 residues. Trimming at V came to 1 base and at J to 2 bases, leaving 2 bases not matched to a gene. Looked up from germline, CDR1 is MGHRA and CDR2 is YSYEKL. The CDR3 protein is CASSQAGLAGGPYNEQFF. CDR3 sequence (DNA): TGCGCCAGCAGCCAAGCGGGACTAGCGGGGGGGCCCTACAATGAGCAGTTCTTC.

V usage is TRBV19 and J usage is TRBJ1-1, with D possibly matching TRBD1 (5 bases). This CDR3 is built from 13 residues. V was cut by 8 bases and J by 4 bases, with 14 bases left in between. Germline loops: CDR1 LNHDA, CDR2 SQIVND (reference sequence). CDR3 sequence: CASQAGPGTEAFF. In nucleotides, the CDR3 is TGTGCCAGTCAGGCAGGGCCCGGCACTGAAGCTTTCTTT.

This clone has just one count. The junction does not match germline at one end; this may be a read error. The chain joins TRBV10-3 to TRBJ2-5; 8 bases are shared with TRBD2. The CDR3 runs 14 residues. Germline V CDR1 and CDR2: ENHRY, SYGVKD. CDR3 sequence reads: CAIGDGGAGETQYF. The CDR3 DNA follows: TGTGCCATCGGTGACGGGGGGGCCGGGGAGACCCAGTACTTC.

The V call is TRBV6-5, the J call TRBJ1-3; D unclear. Germline V gene data show CDR1 as MNHEY and CDR2 as SVGAGI. This CDR3 has 14 residues. V was clipped by 0 bases and J by 2 bases, with 5 bases between them. For the CDR3, the DNA is TGTGCCAGCAGTTACTCAGGCACTGGAAACACCATATATTTT. Residues: CASSYSGTGNTIYF.

The chain combines TRBV7-2 with TRBJ2-5, with TRBD2 as a possible D gene (6 bases). V was cut by 3 bases and J by 5 bases, with 13 bases left in between. The germline gives CDR1 SGHTA, CDR2 FQGNSA. The CDR3 is made up of 14 amino acids. The CDR3 loop is CASSFQPGGETQYF. The CDR3 bases are TGTGCCAGCAGCTTCCAGCCTGGGGGGGAGACCCAGTACTTC.

The chain carries TRBV6-5 and TRBJ1-2; 8 bases fit TRBD1. V shed 6 bases and J 4 bases; nucleotides not matched to a gene: 4. The CDR3 runs to 13 residues. Germline CDR1 is MNHEY and CDR2 is SVGAGI. CDR3 protein: CASRPGQGYGYTF. Written as DNA, the CDR3 is TGTGCCAGCAGACCAGGACAGGGCTATGGCTACACCTTC.

V is TRBV6-5 and J is TRBJ2-7, with TRBD1 matching over 7 bases. This CDR3 comprises 15 residues. The V and J ends lost 0 bases and 2 bases, in that order; junction bases with no gene match: 4. Germline CDR1 MNHEY, CDR2 SVGAGI. The CDR3 coding sequence is TGTGCCAGCAGTTACTCGGCCAGGGGGACCTACGAGCAGTACTTC. Translated, it gives CASSYSARGTYEQYF.